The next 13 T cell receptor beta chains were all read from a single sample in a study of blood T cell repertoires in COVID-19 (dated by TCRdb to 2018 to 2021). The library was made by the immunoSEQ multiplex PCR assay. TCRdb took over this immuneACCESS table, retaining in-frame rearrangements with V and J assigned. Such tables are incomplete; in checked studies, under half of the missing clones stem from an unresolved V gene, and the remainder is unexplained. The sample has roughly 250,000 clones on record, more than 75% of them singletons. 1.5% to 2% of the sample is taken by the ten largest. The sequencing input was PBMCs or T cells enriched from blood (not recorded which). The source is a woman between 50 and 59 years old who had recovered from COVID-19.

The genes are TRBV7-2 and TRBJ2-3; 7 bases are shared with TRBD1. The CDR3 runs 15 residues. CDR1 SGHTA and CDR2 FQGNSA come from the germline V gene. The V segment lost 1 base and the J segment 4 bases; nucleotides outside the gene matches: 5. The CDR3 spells CASSLVLGGADTQYF. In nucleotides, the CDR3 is TGTGCCAGCAGCTTAGTTTTAGGGGGCGCAGATACGCAGTATTTT. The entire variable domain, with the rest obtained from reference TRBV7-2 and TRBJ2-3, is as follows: GAGVSQSPSNKVTEKGKDVELRCDPISGHTALYWYRQSLGQGLEFLIYFQGNSAPDKSGLPSDRFSAERTGGSVSTLTIQRTQQEDSAVYLCASSLVLGGADTQYFGPGTRLTVL.

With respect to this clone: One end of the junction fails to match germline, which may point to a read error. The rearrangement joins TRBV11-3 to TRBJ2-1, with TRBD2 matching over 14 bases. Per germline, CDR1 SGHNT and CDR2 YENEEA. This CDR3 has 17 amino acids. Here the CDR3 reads CASSLGLGLAGDREQFF. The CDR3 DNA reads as TGTGCCAGCAGTTTAGGGCTGGGACTAGCGGGAGACCGGGAGCAGTTCTTC.

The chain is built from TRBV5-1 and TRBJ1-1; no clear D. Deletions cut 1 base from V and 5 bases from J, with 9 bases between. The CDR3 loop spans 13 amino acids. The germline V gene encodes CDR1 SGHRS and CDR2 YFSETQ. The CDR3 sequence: CASSLRGVTEAFF. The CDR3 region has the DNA TGCGCCAGCAGCTTGCGGGGTGTAACTGAAGCTTTCTTT.

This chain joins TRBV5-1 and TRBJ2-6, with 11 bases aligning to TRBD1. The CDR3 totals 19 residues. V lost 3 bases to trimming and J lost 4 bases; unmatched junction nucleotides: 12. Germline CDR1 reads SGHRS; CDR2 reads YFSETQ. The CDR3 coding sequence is TGCGCCAGCAGCTCCCGGATTGGACAGGGGGCGGGAGGGGCCAACGTCCTGACTTTC. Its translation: CASSSRIGQGAGGANVLTF.

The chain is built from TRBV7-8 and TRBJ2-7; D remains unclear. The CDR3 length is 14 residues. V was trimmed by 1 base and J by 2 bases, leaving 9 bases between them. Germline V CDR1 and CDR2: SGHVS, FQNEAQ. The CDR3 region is CASSLGIGPYEQYF. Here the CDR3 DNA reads TGTGCCAGCAGCTTAGGAATCGGTCCCTACGAGCAGTACTTC.

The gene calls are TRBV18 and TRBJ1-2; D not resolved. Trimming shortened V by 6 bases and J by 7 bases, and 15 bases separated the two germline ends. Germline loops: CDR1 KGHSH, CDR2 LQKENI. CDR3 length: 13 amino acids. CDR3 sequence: CASSPKESGGYTF. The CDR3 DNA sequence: TGTGCCAGCTCCCCAAAAGAATCGGGTGGCTACACCTTC.

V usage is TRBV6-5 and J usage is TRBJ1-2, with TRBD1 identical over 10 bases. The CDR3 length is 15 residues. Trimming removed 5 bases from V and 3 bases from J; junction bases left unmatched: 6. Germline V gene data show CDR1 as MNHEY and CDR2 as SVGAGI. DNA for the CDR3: TGTGCCAGCAGTAAAACCGGGACAGGGGACTATGGCTACACCTTC. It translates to CASSKTGTGDYGYTF.

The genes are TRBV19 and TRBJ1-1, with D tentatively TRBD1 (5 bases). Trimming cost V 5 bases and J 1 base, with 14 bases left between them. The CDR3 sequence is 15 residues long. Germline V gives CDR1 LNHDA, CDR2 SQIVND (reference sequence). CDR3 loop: CASSGIQAPNTEAFF. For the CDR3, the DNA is TGTGCCAGTAGTGGGATACAGGCCCCGAACACTGAAGCTTTCTTT.

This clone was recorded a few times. The CDR3 region is CASRGTLMNTEAFF. DNA for the CDR3: TGCGCCAGTAGGGGGACCTTAATGAACACTGAAGCTTTCTTT. V is TRBV5-1 and J is TRBJ1-1; D perhaps matches TRBD1 (6 bases). The CDR3 totals 14 residues. Germline V gene data show CDR1 as SGHRS and CDR2 as YFSETQ. V was shortened by 8 bases and J by 0 bases, with 14 bases between the two germline ends.

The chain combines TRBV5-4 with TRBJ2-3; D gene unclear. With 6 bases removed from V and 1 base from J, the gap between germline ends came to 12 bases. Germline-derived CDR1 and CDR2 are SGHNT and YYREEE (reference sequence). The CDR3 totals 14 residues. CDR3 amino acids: CASTMGSRTDTQYF. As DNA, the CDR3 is TGTGCCAGCACGATGGGCAGCCGCACAGATACGCAGTATTTT.

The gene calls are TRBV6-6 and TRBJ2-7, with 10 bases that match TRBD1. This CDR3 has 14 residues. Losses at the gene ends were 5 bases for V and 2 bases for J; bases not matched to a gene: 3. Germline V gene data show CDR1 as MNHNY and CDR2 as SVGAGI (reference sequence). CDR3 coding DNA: TGTGCCAGCAGTCAGGGACAGGGGACCTACGAGCAGTACTTC. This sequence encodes CASSQGQGTYEQYF.

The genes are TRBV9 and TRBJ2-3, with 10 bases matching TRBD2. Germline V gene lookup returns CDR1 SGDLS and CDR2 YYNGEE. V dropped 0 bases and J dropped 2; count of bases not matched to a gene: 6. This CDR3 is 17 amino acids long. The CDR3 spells CASSVGLAGTTTDTQYF. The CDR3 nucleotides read TGTGCCAGCAGCGTAGGACTAGCGGGTACAACCACAGATACGCAGTATTTT.

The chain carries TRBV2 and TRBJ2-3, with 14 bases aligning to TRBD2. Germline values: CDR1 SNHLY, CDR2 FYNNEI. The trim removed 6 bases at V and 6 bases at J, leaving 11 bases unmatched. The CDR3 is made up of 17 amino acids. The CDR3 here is CASRRLAGGDSGDTQYF. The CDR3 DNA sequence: TGTGCCAGCAGGCGACTAGCGGGAGGGGACTCTGGGGATACGCAGTATTTT.